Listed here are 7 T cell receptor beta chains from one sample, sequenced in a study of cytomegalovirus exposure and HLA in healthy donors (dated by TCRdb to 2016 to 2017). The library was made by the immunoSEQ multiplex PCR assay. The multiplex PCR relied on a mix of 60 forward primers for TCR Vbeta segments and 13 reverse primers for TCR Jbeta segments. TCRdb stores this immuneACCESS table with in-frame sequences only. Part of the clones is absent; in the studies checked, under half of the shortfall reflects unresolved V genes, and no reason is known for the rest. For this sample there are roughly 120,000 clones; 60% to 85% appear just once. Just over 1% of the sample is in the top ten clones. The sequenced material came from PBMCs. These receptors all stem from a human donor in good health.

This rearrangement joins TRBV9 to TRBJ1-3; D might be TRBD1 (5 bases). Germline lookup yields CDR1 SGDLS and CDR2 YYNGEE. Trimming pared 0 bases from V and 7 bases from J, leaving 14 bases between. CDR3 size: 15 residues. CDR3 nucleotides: TGTGCCAGCAGCGTAGCGGGTCGGTGGGGCAACACCATATATTTT. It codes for CASSVAGRWGNTIYF.

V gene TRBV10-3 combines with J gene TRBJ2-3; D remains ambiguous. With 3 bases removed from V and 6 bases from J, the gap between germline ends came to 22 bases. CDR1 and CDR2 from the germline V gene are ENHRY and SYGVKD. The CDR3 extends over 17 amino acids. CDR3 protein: CAISDPKANSIADTQYF. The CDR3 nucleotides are TGTGCCATCAGTGACCCTAAGGCTAATTCGATAGCCGATACGCAGTATTTT.

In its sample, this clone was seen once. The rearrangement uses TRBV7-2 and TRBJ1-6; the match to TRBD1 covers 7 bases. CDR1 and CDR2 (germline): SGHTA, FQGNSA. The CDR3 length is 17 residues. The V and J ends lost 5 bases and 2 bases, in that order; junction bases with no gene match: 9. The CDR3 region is CASSQTGLKTYNSPLHF. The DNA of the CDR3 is TGTGCCAGCAGCCAGACAGGGTTAAAGACCTATAATTCACCCCTCCACTTT.

The DNA of the CDR3 is TGTGCCAGCAGCTTTCCCGGGACTTCCTACGAGCAGTACTTC. Translated: CASSFPGTSYEQYF. The chain links TRBV5-6 to TRBJ2-7; D perhaps matches TRBD2 (6 bases). Germline V gives CDR1 SGHDT, CDR2 YYEEEE. The CDR3 consists of 14 residues. V gave up 2 bases and J gave up 1 base, with 10 bases separating them. The full variable domain, with the rest looked up from reference TRBV5-6 and TRBJ2-7, is DAGVTQSPTHLIKTRGQQVTLRCSPKSGHDTVSWYQQALGQGPQFIFQYYEEEERQRGNFPDRFSGHQFPNYSSELNVNALLLGDSALYLCASSFPGTSYEQYFGPGTRLTVT.

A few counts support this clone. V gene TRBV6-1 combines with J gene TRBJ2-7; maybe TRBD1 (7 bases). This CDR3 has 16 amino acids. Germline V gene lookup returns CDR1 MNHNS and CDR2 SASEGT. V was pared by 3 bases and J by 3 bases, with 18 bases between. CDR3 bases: TGTGCCAGCAGTGACGGGGGACAGACAGGCCGCTACGAGCAGTACTTC. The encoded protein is CASSDGGQTGRYEQYF.

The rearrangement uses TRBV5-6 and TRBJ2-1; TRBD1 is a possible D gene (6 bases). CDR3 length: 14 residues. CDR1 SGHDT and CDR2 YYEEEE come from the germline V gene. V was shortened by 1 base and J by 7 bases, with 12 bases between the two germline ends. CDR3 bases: TGTGCCAGCAGCTTGTGGCAGGGGACAAATGAGCAGTTCTTC. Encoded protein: CASSLWQGTNEQFF.

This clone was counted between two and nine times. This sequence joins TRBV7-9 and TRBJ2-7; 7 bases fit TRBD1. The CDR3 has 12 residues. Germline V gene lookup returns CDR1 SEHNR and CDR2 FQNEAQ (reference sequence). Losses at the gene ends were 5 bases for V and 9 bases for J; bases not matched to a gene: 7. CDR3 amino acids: CASSPGQVGQYF. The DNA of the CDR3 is TGTGCCAGCAGCCCTGGACAGGTCGGGCAGTACTTC.